The clone carrying this T cell receptor (beta chain) was counted between two and nine times. Its matching antigen is unknown. This sample is part of a study of T cells in Graves' hyperthyroidism and ophthalmopathy. The study, taken as a whole, reports: Prediction of ophthalmopathy progression came a median around 6.1 months pre-onset.

Aged 18 to 65, the patients had hyperthyroidism that was newly diagnosed and had lasted under 2 months. Every diagnosis used clinical symptoms, serum thyroxine and TRAb, thyroid ultrasound and orbital computed tomography. What was amplified from RNA transcripts were TCR beta CDR3 regions. First-round RT-PCR of the TCR CDR3 relied on the HTBI primer set. A single record per CDR3 protein comes from TCRdb applying MiXCR to the multiplex PCR reads. The repertoire holds about 840,000 distinct CDR3 sequences, with over 35% as singletons. Sequenced: blood. This TCR came from a man younger than 35 with Graves' hyperthyroidism.

DNA of the CDR3: TGTGCCAGCAGCTTAGCTTCAGGGACAGGGGGCGGTTACGAGCAGTACTTC. Encoded protein: CASSLASGTGGGYEQYF. The rearrangement joins TRBV7-2 to TRBJ2-7; TRBD1 matches at 12 bases. The ends lost 0 bases at V and 4 bases at J; junction bases unmatched: 7. Germline CDR1 is SGHTA and CDR2 is FQGNSA. This CDR3 comprises 17 residues.